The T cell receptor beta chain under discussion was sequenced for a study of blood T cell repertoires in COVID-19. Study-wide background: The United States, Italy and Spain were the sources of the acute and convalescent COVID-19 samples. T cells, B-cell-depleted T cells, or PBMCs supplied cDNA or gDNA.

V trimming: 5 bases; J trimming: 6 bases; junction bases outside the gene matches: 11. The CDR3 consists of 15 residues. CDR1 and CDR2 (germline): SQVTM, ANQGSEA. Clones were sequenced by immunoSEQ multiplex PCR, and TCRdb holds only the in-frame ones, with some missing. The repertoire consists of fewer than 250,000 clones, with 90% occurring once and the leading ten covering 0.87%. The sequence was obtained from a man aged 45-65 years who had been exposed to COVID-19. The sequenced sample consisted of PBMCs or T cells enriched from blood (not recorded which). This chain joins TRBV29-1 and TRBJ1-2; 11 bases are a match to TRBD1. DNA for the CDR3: TGCAGCGTTTCCCGGGACAGGGGGATCATCGATGGCTACACCTTC. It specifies CSVSRDRGIIDGYTF.